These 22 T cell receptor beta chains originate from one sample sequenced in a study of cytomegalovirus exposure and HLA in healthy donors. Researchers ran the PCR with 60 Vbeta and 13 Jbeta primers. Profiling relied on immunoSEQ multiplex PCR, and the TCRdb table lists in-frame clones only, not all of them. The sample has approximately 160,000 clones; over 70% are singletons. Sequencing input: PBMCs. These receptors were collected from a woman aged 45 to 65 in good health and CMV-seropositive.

The CDR3 loop reads CASRPQGAGTGELFF. The CDR3, as DNA: TGTGCCAGCAGACCCCAGGGGGCGGGCACCGGGGAGCTGTTTTTT. The chain is built from TRBV7-9 and TRBJ2-2; 8 bases are a match to TRBD1. CDR1 is SEHNR and CDR2 is FQNEAQ in the germline V gene (reference sequence). The CDR3 is 15 amino acids. Losses at the gene ends were 6 bases for V and 4 bases for J; bases not matched to a gene: 7.

The CDR3 reads CASSLFPGQGEKLFF. Written as DNA, the CDR3 is TGTGCCAGCAGCCTCTTCCCGGGACAGGGAGAAAAACTGTTTTTT. V and J are TRBV9 and TRBJ1-4, with 9 bases that match TRBD1. The V gene end was trimmed by 4 bases and the J gene end by 8 bases; junction bases not matched to a gene: 9. The V gene's germline CDR1 is SGDLS and CDR2 YYNGEE. This CDR3 contains 15 residues.

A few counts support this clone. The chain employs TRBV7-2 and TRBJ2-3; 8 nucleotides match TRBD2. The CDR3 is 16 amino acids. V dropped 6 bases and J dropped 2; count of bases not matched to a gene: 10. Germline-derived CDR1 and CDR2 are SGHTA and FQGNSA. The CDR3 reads CASSSSSGRYTDTQYF. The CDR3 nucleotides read TGTGCCAGCAGTTCCAGCAGCGGGAGATACACAGATACGCAGTATTTT.

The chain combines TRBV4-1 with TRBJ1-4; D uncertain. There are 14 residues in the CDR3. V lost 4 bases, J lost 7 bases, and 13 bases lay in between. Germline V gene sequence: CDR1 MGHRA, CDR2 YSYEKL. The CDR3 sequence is CASSRLTTGEKLFF. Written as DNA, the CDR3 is TGCGCCAGCAGCCGCCTGACCACGGGTGAAAAACTGTTTTTT.

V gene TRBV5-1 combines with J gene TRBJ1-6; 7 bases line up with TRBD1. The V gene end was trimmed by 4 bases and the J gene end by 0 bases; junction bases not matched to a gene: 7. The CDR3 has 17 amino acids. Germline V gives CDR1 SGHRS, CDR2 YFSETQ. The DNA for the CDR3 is TGCGCCAGCAGCCCACAGGGGATTAGCTCCTATAATTCACCCCTCCACTTT. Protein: CASSPQGISSYNSPLHF.

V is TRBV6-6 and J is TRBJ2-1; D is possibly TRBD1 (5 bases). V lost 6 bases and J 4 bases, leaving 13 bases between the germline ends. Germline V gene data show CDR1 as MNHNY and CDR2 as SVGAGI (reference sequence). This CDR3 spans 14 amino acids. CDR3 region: CASSDQGIYNEQFF. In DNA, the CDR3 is TGTGCCAGCAGCGATCAGGGAATATACAATGAGCAGTTCTTC.

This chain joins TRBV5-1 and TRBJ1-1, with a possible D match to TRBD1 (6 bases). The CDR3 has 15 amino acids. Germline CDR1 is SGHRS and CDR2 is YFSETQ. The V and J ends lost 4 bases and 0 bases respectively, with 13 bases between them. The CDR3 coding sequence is TGCGCCAGCAGCCCTGGACAGTCCATGAACACTGAAGCTTTCTTT. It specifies CASSPGQSMNTEAFF.

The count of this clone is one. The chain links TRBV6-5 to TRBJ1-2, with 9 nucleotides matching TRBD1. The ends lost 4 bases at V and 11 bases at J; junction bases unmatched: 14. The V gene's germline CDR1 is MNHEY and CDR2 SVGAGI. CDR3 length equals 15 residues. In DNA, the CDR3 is TGTGCCAGCAGTTCCACGGGGGGACAGGGCCTCGATTACACCTTC. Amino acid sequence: CASSSTGGQGLDYTF.

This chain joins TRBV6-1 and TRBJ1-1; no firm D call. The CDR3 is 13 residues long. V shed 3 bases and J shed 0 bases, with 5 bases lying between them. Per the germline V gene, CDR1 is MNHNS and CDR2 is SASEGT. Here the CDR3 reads CASSESMNTEAFF. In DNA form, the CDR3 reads TGTGCCAGCAGTGAGAGTATGAACACTGAAGCTTTCTTT.

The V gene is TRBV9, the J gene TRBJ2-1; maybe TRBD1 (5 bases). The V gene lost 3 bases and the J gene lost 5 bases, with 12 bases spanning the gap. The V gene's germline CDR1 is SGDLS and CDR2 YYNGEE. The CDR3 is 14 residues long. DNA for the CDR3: TGTGCCAGCAGCGCCGGGTGGGGCGACAATGAGCAGTTCTTC. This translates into CASSAGWGDNEQFF.

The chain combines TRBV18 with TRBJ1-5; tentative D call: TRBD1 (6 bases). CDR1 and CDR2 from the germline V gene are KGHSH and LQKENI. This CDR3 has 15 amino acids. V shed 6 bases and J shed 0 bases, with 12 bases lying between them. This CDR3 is CASSPDRYSNQPQHF. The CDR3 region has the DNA TGTGCCAGCTCGCCAGACAGGTATAGCAATCAGCCCCAGCATTTT.

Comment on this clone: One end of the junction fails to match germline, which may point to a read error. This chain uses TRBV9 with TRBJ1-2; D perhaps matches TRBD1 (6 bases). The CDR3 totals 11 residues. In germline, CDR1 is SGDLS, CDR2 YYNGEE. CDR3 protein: CVSSLSGVYTF. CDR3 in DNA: TGTGTCAGCAGTCTCTCAGGGGTTTACACCTTC.

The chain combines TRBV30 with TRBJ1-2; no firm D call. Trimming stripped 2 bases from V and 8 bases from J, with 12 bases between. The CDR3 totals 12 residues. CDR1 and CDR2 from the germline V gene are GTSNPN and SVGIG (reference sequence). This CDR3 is CAWSPQGGGYTF. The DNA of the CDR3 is TGTGCCTGGAGTCCACAAGGAGGGGGCTACACCTTC.

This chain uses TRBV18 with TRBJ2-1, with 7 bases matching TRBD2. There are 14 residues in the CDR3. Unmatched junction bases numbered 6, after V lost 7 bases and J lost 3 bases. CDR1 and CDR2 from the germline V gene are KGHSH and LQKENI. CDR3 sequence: CASLKSGVYNEQFF. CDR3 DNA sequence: TGTGCCAGCTTAAAAAGCGGGGTCTACAATGAGCAGTTCTTC.

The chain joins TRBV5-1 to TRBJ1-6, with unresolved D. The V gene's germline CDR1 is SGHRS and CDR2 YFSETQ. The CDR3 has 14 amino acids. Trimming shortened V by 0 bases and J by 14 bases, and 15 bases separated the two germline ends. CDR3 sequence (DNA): TGCGCCAGCAGCTTGGGACACGGCCTTCAGGCCCTCCACTTT. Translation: CASSLGHGLQALHF.

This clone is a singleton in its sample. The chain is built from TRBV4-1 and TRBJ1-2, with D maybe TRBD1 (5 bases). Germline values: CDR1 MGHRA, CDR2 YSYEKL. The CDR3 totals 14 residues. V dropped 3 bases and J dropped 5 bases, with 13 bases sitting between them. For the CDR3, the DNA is TGCGCCAGCAGCCAGACAGTAAACACGTATGGCTACACCTTC. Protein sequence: CASSQTVNTYGYTF.

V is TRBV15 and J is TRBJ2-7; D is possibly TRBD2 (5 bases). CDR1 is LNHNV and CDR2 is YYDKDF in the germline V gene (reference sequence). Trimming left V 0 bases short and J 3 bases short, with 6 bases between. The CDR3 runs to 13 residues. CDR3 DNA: TGTGCCACCAGCAGAGAGGCGGGCTACGAGCAGTACTTC. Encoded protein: CATSREAGYEQYF.

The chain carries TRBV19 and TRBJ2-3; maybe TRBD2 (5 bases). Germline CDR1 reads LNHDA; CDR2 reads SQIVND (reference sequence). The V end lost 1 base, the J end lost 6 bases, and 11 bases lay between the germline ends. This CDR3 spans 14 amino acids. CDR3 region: CASSIGGRGDTQYF. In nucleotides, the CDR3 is TGTGCCAGTAGTATAGGAGGTCGGGGTGATACGCAGTATTTT.

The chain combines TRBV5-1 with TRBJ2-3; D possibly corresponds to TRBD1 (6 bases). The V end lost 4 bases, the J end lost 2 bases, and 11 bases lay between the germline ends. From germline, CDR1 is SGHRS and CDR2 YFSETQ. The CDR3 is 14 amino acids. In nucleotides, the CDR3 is TGCGCCAGCAGCCGGGACACTCCCACAGATACGCAGTATTTT. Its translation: CASSRDTPTDTQYF.

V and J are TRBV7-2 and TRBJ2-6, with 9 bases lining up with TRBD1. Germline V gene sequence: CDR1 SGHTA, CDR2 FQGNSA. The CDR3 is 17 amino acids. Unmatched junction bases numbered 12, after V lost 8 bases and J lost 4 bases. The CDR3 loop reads CASGKAQGARGANVLTF. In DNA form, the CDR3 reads TGTGCCAGCGGCAAGGCACAGGGGGCGCGGGGGGCCAACGTCCTGACTTTC.

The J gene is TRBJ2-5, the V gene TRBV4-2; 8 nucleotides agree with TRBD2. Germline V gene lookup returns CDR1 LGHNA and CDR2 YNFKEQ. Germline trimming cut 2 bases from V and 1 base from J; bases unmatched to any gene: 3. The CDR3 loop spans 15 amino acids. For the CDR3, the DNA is TGTGCCAGCAGCCAAAACGGGGGGGCCCAAGAGACCCAGTACTTC. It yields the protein CASSQNGGAQETQYF.

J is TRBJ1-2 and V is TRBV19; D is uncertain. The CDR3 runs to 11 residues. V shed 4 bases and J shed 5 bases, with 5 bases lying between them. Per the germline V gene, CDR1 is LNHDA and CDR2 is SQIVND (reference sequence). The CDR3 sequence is CASSSYYGYTF. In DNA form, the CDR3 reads TGTGCCAGTAGTAGTTATTATGGCTACACCTTC.